A selection of T cell receptor beta chains follows, all from one sample in a study of technical replicates of blood from several donors. Some clones are missing from TCRdb's copy, which holds only in-frame ones; the method was immunoSEQ multiplex PCR. The repertoire includes around 90,000 clones, around 94% of them detected once, and approximately 0.25% sits in the top ten. Sequenced input: T cells isolated from PBMCs. These receptors all come from a human donor in good health. Both conserved end residues are part of each CDR3. A D gene is named only where the DNA matches it firmly.

d_call: TRBD1
j_call: TRBJ1-5
v_call: TRBV28
cdr3_aa: CASSPGQAGGNQPQHF
cdr3_nt: TGTGCCAGCAGTCCTGGACAGGCCGGGGGAAATCAGCCCCAGCATTTT

d_call: TRBD2
j_call: TRBJ2-1
v_call: TRBV5-6
cdr3_aa: CASSLVREGDEQFF
cdr3_nt: TGTGCCAGCAGCTTGGTACGGGAGGGTGATGAGCAGTTCTTC

d_call: NA
j_call: TRBJ1-1
v_call: TRBV2
cdr3_aa: CASNPRQSTEAFF
cdr3_nt: TGTGCCAGCAACCCCAGACAGAGCACTGAAGCTTTCTTT

d_call: TRBD1
j_call: TRBJ1-4
v_call: TRBV5-4
cdr3_aa: CASSLQGATNEKLFF
cdr3_nt: TGTGCCAGCAGCCTACAGGGGGCGACTAATGAAAAACTGTTTTTT

d_call: NA
j_call: TRBJ2-7
v_call: TRBV6-5
cdr3_aa: CATSPRGAYEQYF
cdr3_nt: TGTGCCACCTCCCCGCGTGGAGCCTACGAGCAGTACTTC

d_call: TRBD2
j_call: TRBJ2-7
v_call: TRBV6-6
cdr3_aa: CASSGRLAGDSYEQYF
cdr3_nt: TGTGCCAGCAGTGGCCGACTAGCGGGAGATTCTTACGAGCAGTACTTC

d_call: NA
j_call: TRBJ2-3
v_call: TRBV6-1
cdr3_aa: CASSPATVLTDTQYF
cdr3_nt: TGTGCCAGCAGTCCCGCAACGGTCCTCACAGATACGCAGTATTTT

d_call: TRBD1
j_call: TRBJ2-7
v_call: TRBV7-7
cdr3_aa: CASSPGQGDEQYF
cdr3_nt: TGTGCTAGCAGCCCGGGACAGGGTGACGAGCAGTACTTC

d_call: NA
j_call: TRBJ1-6
v_call: TRBV18
cdr3_aa: CASSRGFTGSYNSPLHF
cdr3_nt: TGTGCCAGCTCTCGCGGATTTACGGGGTCCTATAATTCACCCCTCCACTTT

d_call: TRBD2
j_call: TRBJ2-1
v_call: TRBV7-8
cdr3_aa: CASSYGLAGAYNEQFF
cdr3_nt: TGTGCCAGCAGCTACGGACTAGCGGGCGCATACAATGAGCAGTTCTTC

d_call: TRBD1
j_call: TRBJ2-3
v_call: TRBV18
cdr3_aa: CASSPATGGSTDTQYF
cdr3_nt: TGTGCCAGCTCACCAGCGACAGGGGGTAGCACAGATACGCAGTATTTT

d_call: TRBD2
j_call: TRBJ2-3
v_call: TRBV13
cdr3_aa: CASSLGPTGGSTDTQYF
cdr3_nt: TGTGCCAGCAGCTTAGGCCCCACGGGGGGGAGCACAGATACGCAGTATTTT

d_call: TRBD1
j_call: TRBJ2-2
v_call: TRBV11-2
cdr3_aa: CASSSRQGLTGELFF
cdr3_nt: TGTGCCAGCAGCTCACGACAGGGCCTCACCGGGGAGCTGTTTTTT

d_call: TRBD2
j_call: TRBJ2-1
v_call: TRBV28
cdr3_aa: CASSPRLAGGSKSSYNEQFF
cdr3_nt: TGTGCCAGCAGTCCACGACTAGCGGGAGGGTCCAAAAGCTCCTACAATGAGCAGTTCTTC

d_call: TRBD1
j_call: TRBJ1-5
v_call: TRBV5-6
cdr3_aa: CASSLGTGRNQPQHF
cdr3_nt: TGTGCCAGCAGCTTGGGGACAGGCCGAAATCAGCCCCAGCATTTT

d_call: NA
j_call: TRBJ2-4
v_call: TRBV2
cdr3_aa: CASVRGLGDIQYF
cdr3_nt: TGTGCCAGCGTTCGGGGTCTCGGGGACATTCAGTACTTC

d_call: TRBD1
j_call: TRBJ1-1
v_call: TRBV4-1
cdr3_aa: CASSRATGGPKGAFF
cdr3_nt: TGCGCCAGCAGCCGAGCCACAGGGGGGCCAAAGGGAGCTTTCTTT

d_call: TRBD2
j_call: TRBJ2-3
v_call: TRBV5-1
cdr3_aa: CASSWGTSGSWRTDTQYF
cdr3_nt: TGCGCCAGCAGCTGGGGGACTAGCGGGAGTTGGAGAACAGATACGCAGTATTTT

d_call: NA
j_call: TRBJ2-1
v_call: TRBV29-1
cdr3_aa: CSAGGGALDEQFF
cdr3_nt: TGCAGCGCGGGTGGAGGGGCTCTTGATGAGCAGTTCTTC

d_call: NA
j_call: TRBJ2-3
v_call: TRBV27
cdr3_aa: CASSPGDRTDTQYF
cdr3_nt: TGTGCCAGCAGTCCGGGAGACAGAACAGATACGCAGTATTTT

d_call: NA
j_call: TRBJ2-1
v_call: TRBV28
cdr3_aa: CASTRREVGYNEQFF
cdr3_nt: TGTGCCAGCACACGTAGAGAGGTCGGGTACAATGAGCAGTTCTTC

d_call: NA
j_call: TRBJ1-6
v_call: TRBV7-2
cdr3_aa: CASSGWAGFEPLHF
cdr3_nt: TGTGCCAGCAGCGGTTGGGCGGGCTTTGAACCCCTCCACTTT

d_call: NA
j_call: TRBJ2-7
v_call: TRBV29-1
cdr3_aa: CSVDAGDYEQYF
cdr3_nt: TGCAGCGTTGACGCAGGGGACTACGAGCAGTACTTC

d_call: TRBD1
j_call: TRBJ2-1
v_call: TRBV4-1
cdr3_aa: CASSRPQGATYNEQFF
cdr3_nt: TGCGCCAGCAGCCGACCGCAGGGGGCCACCTACAATGAGCAGTTCTTC